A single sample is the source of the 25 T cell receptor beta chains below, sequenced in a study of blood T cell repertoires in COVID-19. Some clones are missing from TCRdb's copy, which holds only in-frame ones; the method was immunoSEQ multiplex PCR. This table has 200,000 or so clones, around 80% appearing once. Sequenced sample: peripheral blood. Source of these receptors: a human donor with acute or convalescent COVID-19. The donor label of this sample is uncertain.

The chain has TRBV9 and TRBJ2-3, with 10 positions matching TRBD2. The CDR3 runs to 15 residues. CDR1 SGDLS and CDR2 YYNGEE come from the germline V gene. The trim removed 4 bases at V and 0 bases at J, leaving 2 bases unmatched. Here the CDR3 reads CASSWTSGSTDTQYF. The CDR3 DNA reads TGTGCCAGCAGCTGGACTAGCGGTAGCACAGATACGCAGTATTTT.

The CDR3 DNA sequence: TGTGCCAGCAGCGTAGCAGGGACAGGGGCGGTTGGGGAGCAGTTCTTC. It codes for CASSVAGTGAVGEQFF. V gene TRBV9 combines with J gene TRBJ2-1; 10 bases line up with TRBD1. Germline trimming cut 0 bases from V and 10 bases from J; bases unmatched to any gene: 10. The CDR3 is 16 residues long. Germline CDR1 SGDLS, CDR2 YYNGEE.

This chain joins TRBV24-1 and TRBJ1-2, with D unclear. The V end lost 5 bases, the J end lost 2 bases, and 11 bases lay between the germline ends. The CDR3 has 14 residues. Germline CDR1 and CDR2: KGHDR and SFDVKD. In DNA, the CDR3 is TGTGCCACCAGTGGAGGAAGGAGGAACTATGGCTACACCTTC. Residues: CATSGGRRNYGYTF.

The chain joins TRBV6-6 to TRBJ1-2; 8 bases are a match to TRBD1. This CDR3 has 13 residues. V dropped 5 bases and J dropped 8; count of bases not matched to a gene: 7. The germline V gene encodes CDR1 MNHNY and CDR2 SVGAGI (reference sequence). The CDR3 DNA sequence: TGTGCCAGCAGTCTGCAGGGGGCTCGAGGCTACACCTTC. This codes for CASSLQGARGYTF.

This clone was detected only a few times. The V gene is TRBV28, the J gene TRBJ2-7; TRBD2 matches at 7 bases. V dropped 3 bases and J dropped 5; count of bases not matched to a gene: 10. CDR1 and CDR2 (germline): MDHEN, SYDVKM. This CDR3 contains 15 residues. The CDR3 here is CASSFRTRRVHEQYF. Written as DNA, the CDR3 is TGTGCCAGCAGTTTTCGGACTAGGAGAGTCCACGAGCAGTACTTC.

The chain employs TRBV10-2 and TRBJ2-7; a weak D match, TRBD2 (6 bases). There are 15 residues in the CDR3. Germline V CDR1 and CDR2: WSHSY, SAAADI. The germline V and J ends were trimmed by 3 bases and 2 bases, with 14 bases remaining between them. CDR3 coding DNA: TGCGCCAGCAGTGAACCCGGGACTGGCACCTACGAGCAGTACTTC. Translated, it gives CASSEPGTGTYEQYF.

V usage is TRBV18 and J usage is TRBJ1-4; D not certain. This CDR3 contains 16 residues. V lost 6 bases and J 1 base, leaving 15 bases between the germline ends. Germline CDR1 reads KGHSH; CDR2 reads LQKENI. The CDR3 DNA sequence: TGTGCCAGCTCCCTCGGTCCTTCGGTAACTAATGAAAAACTGTTTTTT. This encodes CASSLGPSVTNEKLFF. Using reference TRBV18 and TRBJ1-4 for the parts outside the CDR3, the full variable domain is NAGVMQNPRHLVRRRGQEARLRCSPMKGHSHVYWYRQLPEEGLKFMVYLQKENIIDESGMPKERFSAEFPKEGPSILRIQQVVRGDSAAYFCASSLGPSVTNEKLFFGSGTQLSVL.

CDR3 region: CASSTGLQETQYF. CDR3 DNA sequence: TGCGCCAGCAGTACGGGACTCCAAGAGACCCAGTACTTC. The rearrangement links TRBV5-1 to TRBJ2-5, with TRBD2 as a possible D gene (6 bases). V lost 5 bases to trimming and J lost 1 base, with 9 bases between them. Germline-derived CDR1 and CDR2 are SGHRS and YFSETQ. The CDR3 is 13 amino acids.

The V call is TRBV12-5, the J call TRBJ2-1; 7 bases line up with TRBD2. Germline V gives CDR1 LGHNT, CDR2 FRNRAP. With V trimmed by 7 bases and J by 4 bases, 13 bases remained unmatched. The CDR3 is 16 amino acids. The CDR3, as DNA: TGTGCTAGTGACATCGCTAGAGCGGGACGTTACAATGAGCAGTTCTTC. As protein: CASDIARAGRYNEQFF.

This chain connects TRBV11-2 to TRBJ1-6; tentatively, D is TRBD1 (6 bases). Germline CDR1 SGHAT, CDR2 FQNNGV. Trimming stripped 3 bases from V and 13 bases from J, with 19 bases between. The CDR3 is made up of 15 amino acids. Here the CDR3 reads CASSFGGGRNEPLHF. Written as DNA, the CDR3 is TGTGCCAGCAGCTTTGGTGGGGGCCGAAACGAGCCCCTCCACTTT.

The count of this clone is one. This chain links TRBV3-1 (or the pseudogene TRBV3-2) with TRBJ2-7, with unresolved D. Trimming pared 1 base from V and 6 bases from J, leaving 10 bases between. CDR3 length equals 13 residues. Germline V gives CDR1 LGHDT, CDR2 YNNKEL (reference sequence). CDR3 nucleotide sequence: TGTGCCAGCAGCCAAGGTTGGTCGGGCGAGCAGTACTTC. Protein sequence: CASSQGWSGEQYF.

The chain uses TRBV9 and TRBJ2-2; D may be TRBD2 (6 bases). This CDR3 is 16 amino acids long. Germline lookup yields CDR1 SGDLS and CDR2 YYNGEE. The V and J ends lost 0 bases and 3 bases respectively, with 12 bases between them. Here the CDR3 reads CASSVGFGSHTGELFF. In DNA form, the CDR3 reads TGTGCCAGCAGCGTAGGTTTCGGGAGCCACACCGGGGAGCTGTTTTTT.

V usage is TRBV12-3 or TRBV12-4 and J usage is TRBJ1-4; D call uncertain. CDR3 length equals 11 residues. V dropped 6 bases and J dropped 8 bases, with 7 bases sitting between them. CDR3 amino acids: CASRSEEKLFF. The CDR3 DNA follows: TGTGCCAGCAGGAGTGAGGAAAAACTGTTTTTT.

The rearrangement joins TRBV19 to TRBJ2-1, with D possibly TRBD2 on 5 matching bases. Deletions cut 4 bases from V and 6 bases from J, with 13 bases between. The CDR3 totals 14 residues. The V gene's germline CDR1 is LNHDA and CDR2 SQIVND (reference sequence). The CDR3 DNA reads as TGTGCCAGTAGTAAAGGGAGTGCCATCAATGAGCAGTTCTTC. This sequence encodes CASSKGSAINEQFF.

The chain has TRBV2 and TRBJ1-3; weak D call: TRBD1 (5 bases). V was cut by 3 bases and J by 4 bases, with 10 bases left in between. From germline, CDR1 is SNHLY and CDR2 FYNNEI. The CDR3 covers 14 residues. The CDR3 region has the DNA TGTGCCAGCAGTGATCCAGGGATCGGAAACACCATATATTTT. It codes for CASSDPGIGNTIYF.

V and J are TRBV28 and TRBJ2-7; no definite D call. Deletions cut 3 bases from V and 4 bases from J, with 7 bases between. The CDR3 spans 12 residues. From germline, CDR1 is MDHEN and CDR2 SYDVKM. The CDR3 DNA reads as TGTGCCAGCAGTTTGACTGTTTACGAGCAGTACTTC. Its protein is CASSLTVYEQYF.

In DNA, the CDR3 is TGTGCCAGCAGTCAGAGGTATCTAGAGACCCAGTACTTC. Encoded protein: CASSQRYLETQYF. The chain joins TRBV12-3 or TRBV12-4 to TRBJ2-5; no reliable D call. The ends were cut back, 5 bases at V and 4 bases at J, with 11 bases in the middle. The CDR3 has 13 amino acids.

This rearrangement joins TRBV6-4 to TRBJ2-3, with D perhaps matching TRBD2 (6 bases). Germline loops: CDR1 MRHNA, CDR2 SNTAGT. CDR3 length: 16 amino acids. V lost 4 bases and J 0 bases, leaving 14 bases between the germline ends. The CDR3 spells CASSVGGAGSTDTQYF. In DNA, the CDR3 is TGTGCCAGCAGTGTGGGGGGTGCTGGAAGCACAGATACGCAGTATTTT.

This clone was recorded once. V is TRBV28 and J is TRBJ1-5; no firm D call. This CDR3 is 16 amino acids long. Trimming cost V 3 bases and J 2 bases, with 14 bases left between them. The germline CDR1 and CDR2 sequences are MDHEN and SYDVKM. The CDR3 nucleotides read TGTGCCAGCAGTTTGGGAGGGTCTGGGGGCAATCAGCCCCAGCATTTT. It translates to CASSLGGSGGNQPQHF. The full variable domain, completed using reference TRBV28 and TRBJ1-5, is DVKVTQSSRYLVKRTGEKVFLECVQDMDHENMFWYRQDPGLGLRLIYFSYDVKMKEKGDIPEGYSVSREKKERFSLILESASTNQTSMYLCASSLGGSGGNQPQHFGDGTRLSIL.

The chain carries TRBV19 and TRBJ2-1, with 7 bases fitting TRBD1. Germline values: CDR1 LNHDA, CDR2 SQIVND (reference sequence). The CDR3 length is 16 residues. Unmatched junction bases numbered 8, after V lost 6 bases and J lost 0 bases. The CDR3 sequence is CASRRQGVSSYNEQFF. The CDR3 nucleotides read TGTGCCAGTAGGCGACAGGGTGTCAGCTCCTACAATGAGCAGTTCTTC.

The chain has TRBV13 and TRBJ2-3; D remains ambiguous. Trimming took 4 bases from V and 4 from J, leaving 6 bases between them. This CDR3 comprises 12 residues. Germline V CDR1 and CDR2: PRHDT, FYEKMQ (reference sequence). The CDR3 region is CASSSMSDTQYF. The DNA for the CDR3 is TGTGCCAGCAGCTCCATGTCAGATACGCAGTATTTT. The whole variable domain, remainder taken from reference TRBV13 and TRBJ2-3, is AAGVIQSPRHLIKEKRETATLKCYPIPRHDTVYWYQQGPGQDPQFLISFYEKMQSDKGSIPDRFSAQQFSDYHSELNMSSLELGDSALYFCASSSMSDTQYFGPGTRLTVL.

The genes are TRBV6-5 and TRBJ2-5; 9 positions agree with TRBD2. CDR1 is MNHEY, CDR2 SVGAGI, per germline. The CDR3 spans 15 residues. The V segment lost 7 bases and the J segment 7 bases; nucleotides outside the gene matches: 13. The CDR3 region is CASTPAGGPMGTQYF. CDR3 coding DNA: TGTGCCAGCACTCCGGCGGGAGGGCCGATGGGGACCCAGTACTTC.

In DNA, the CDR3 is TGTGCCAGCAGTTGGCGACTGACAGATACGCAGTATTTT. Residues: CASSWRLTDTQYF. The rearrangement joins TRBV6-5 to TRBJ2-3; D not certain. The CDR3 extends over 13 amino acids. CDR1 is MNHEY, CDR2 SVGAGI, per germline. Deletions cut 4 bases from V and 3 bases from J, with 8 bases between.

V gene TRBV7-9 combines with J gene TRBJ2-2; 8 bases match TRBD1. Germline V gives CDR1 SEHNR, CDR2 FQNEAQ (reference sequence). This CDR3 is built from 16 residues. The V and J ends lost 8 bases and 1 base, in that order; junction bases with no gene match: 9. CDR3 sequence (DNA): TGTGCCAGCGCACGGTGGACAGGGCTGAACACCGGGGAGCTGTTTTTT. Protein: CASARWTGLNTGELFF.

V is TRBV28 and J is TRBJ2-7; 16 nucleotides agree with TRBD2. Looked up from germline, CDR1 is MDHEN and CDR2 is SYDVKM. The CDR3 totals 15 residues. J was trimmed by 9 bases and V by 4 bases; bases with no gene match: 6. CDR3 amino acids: CASSSPGTSGRVQYF. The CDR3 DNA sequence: TGTGCCAGCAGTTCGCCCGGGACTAGCGGGAGGGTGCAGTACTTC.